These 15 T cell receptor beta chains came from one sample sequenced in a study of cytomegalovirus exposure and HLA in healthy donors. The PCR had 60 Vbeta and 13 Jbeta primers. Clones were sequenced by immunoSEQ multiplex PCR, and TCRdb holds only the in-frame ones, with some missing. The sample yields approximately 190,000 clones, roughly 74% seen once. Sequenced material: PBMCs. The receptors here all came from a woman aged 25 to 39 in good health and CMV-seropositive.

Only a few counts were recorded for this clone. The V gene is TRBV2, the J gene TRBJ2-6; perhaps TRBD1 as D (5 bases). Trimming pared 8 bases from V and 1 base from J, leaving 9 bases between. The germline V gene encodes CDR1 SNHLY and CDR2 FYNNEI. The CDR3 spans 14 residues. CDR3 nucleotide sequence: TGTGCCAGCTGCAGGGTTTCTGGGGCCAACGTCCTGACTTTC. This encodes CASCRVSGANVLTF.

This clone was seen only once. The V and J genes are TRBV6-6 and TRBJ1-5, with TRBD1 matching over 8 bases. This CDR3 has 15 residues. V lost 2 bases and J lost 6; bases outside the gene matches: 6. Germline CDR1 and CDR2: MNHNY and SVGAGI (reference sequence). In DNA form, the CDR3 reads TGTGCCAGCAGTTACCGTGGGACAGGTGGTCAGCCCCAGCATTTT. Its translation is CASSYRGTGGQPQHF.

V and J are TRBV9 and TRBJ1-6; possible D gene TRBD1, 6 bases. Germline V gene sequence: CDR1 SGDLS, CDR2 YYNGEE. The CDR3 is 13 residues long. V was clipped by 0 bases and J by 9 bases, with 7 bases between them. CDR3 amino acids: CASSVEGGSPLHF. In DNA, the CDR3 is TGTGCCAGCAGCGTAGAAGGGGGTTCACCCCTCCACTTT.

This chain uses TRBV19 with TRBJ2-1; 13 bases fit TRBD2. The CDR3 contains 17 residues. V shed 4 bases and J 3 bases; nucleotides not matched to a gene: 6. The V gene's germline CDR1 is LNHDA and CDR2 SQIVND (reference sequence). The CDR3 sequence is CASSTGLAGYRYNEQFF. DNA of the CDR3: TGTGCCAGTAGTACGGGACTAGCGGGATACCGCTACAATGAGCAGTTCTTC.

This sequence joins TRBV19 and TRBJ1-2; maybe TRBD1 (6 bases). This CDR3 has 15 amino acids. Between the trimmed V and J ends, which lost 3 bases and 2 bases, there was a span of 13 bases. CDR1 is LNHDA and CDR2 is SQIVND in the germline V gene (reference sequence). This CDR3 reads CASSMVPTGNYGYTF. CDR3 nucleotides: TGTGCCAGTAGTATGGTTCCGACAGGAAACTATGGCTACACCTTC.

The V gene is TRBV6-5, the J gene TRBJ2-3; 14 bases align to TRBD2. The length of the CDR3 is 14 residues. The V gene end was trimmed by 5 bases and the J gene end by 6 bases; junction bases not matched to a gene: 1. Germline V lookup: CDR1 MNHEY, CDR2 SVGAGI. The CDR3 DNA reads TGTGCCAGCAGTCGGACTAGCGGGGGGGATACGCAGTATTTT. Residues: CASSRTSGGDTQYF.

This chain joins TRBV2 and TRBJ2-5; 12 nucleotides align to TRBD2. The CDR3 runs 17 residues. The V segment lost 0 bases and the J segment 5 bases; nucleotides outside the gene matches: 7. Germline CDR1 SNHLY, CDR2 FYNNEI. DNA of the CDR3: TGTGCCAGCAGTGAAGCGCTTCTAGCGGGAGGGCGGGAGACCCAGTACTTC. It encodes CASSEALLAGGRETQYF. The complete variable domain, with remaining parts taken from reference TRBV2 and TRBJ2-5, reads EPEVTQTPSHQVTQMGQEVILRCVPISNHLYFYWYRQILGQKVEFLVSFYNNEISEKSEIFDDQFSVERPDGSNFTLKIRSTKLEDSAMYFCASSEALLAGGRETQYFGPGTRLLVL.

This rearrangement joins TRBV2 to TRBJ1-4; 9 bases agree with TRBD1. In germline, CDR1 is SNHLY, CDR2 FYNNEI. J lost 5 bases, V lost 0 bases, and 1 base had no gene match. This CDR3 spans 15 amino acids. CDR3 in DNA: TGTGCCAGCAGTGAAGCGGGGACAGGGAATGAAAAACTGTTTTTT. Amino acid sequence: CASSEAGTGNEKLFF.

This clone has more than one count but fewer than ten. The chain uses TRBV14 and TRBJ1-5, with no clear D. This CDR3 contains 14 residues. The germline CDR1 and CDR2 sequences are SGHDN and FVKESK. V lost 4 bases, J lost 4 bases, and 11 bases lay in between. CDR3 bases: TGTGCCAGCAGCCCCTCGGGGAGGAATCAGCCCCAGCATTTT. Residues: CASSPSGRNQPQHF.

This sequence joins TRBV27 and TRBJ2-1, with 7 bases lining up with TRBD2. J gave up 7 bases and V 2 bases, and 5 bases lay outside the gene matches. The CDR3 runs to 14 residues. Germline lookup yields CDR1 MNHEY and CDR2 SMNVEV (reference sequence). CDR3 coding DNA: TGTGCCAGCAGTTTACTAGCGGAGGGGAATGAGCAGTTCTTC. It is translated as CASSLLAEGNEQFF.

V gene TRBV9 combines with J gene TRBJ1-2; TRBD1 matches at 7 bases. The CDR3 has 14 amino acids. Germline CDR1 reads SGDLS; CDR2 reads YYNGEE. The V gene end was trimmed by 1 base and the J gene end by 4 bases; junction bases not matched to a gene: 4. CDR3 residues: CASSVLGDSYGYTF. CDR3 DNA sequence: TGTGCCAGCAGCGTACTGGGGGACAGCTATGGCTACACCTTC.

The rearrangement joins TRBV6-5 to TRBJ2-7; D remains unclear. Trimming took off 0 bases at V and 3 bases at J, with 9 bases between the two ends. This CDR3 region has 14 residues. Germline CDR1 MNHEY, CDR2 SVGAGI. In nucleotides, the CDR3 is TGTGCCAGCAGTTACTCTCCAGAAAACTACGAGCAGTACTTC. Protein product: CASSYSPENYEQYF.

The CDR3, as DNA: TGTGCCAGCAGCTTACACATGAACACTGAAGCTTTCTTT. Its protein product is CASSLHMNTEAFF. This chain connects TRBV7-3 to TRBJ1-1; D is unclear. The V and J ends lost 2 bases and 0 bases respectively, with 4 bases between them. The CDR3 has 13 amino acids. CDR1 is SGHTA and CDR2 is FQGTGA in the germline V gene.

The chain links TRBV6-5 to TRBJ2-6; TRBD2 matches 7 bases. The CDR3 loop spans 14 amino acids. CDR1 is MNHEY and CDR2 is SVGAGI in the germline V gene. J was trimmed by 2 bases and V by 5 bases; bases with no gene match: 0. The CDR3 sequence: CASSRGAGANVLTF. DNA of the CDR3: TGTGCCAGCAGTCGGGGGGCTGGGGCCAACGTCCTGACTTTC.

This clone came up a few times. This chain links TRBV6-5 with TRBJ2-3; possibly TRBD2 for D (5 bases). With 0 bases removed from V and 4 bases from J, the gap between germline ends came to 14 bases. CDR1 is MNHEY, CDR2 SVGAGI, per germline. The CDR3 sequence is 16 residues long. The CDR3 bases are TGTGCCAGCAGTTACTCGACATTAGCGAGGGCAGATACGCAGTATTTT. It codes for CASSYSTLARADTQYF.